This T cell receptor (beta chain) was sequenced for a study of blood T cell repertoires in COVID-19. Study context: Samples of COVID-19 (acute and convalescent) were obtained from the United States, Italy and Spain.

Sequencing was performed with immunoSEQ multiplex PCR; in TCRdb, only in-frame clones are kept and a portion is missing. The data contain 150,000 to 180,000 clones, 78% of them singletons. With V trimmed by 0 bases and J by 12 bases, 8 bases remained unmatched. Per germline, CDR1 SGHNT and CDR2 YENEEA. This CDR3 has 15 amino acids. The sequencing sample was made of peripheral blood. The genes are TRBV11-3 and TRBJ1-6, with TRBD1 identical over 7 bases. This TCR derives from an elderly man with acute or convalescent COVID-19. The DNA for the CDR3 is TGTGCCAGCAGCTTAGACACAGGGGCAATTGGACCCCTCCACTTT. It codes for CASSLDTGAIGPLHF. Full variable domain (missing parts from reference TRBV11-3 and TRBJ1-6): EAGVVQSPRYKIIEKKQPVAFWCNPISGHNTLYWYLQNLGQGPELLIRYENEEAVDDSQLPKDRFSAERLKGVDSTLKIQPAELGDSAVYLCASSLDTGAIGPLHFGNGTRLTVT.